This T cell receptor (beta chain) comes out of a study of regulatory T cells in long-lasting Graves disease. Across the study: Duration of antithyroid drug therapy among newly diagnosed Graves' patients was under 3 months. Study results and caveats: Patients with persistent disease showed a bias toward TRBV28, TRBJ1-2 and TRBJ2-5. It was peripheral blood alone, not thyroid tissue, that was studied.

Time point here: newly diagnosed GD, antithyroid drugs for less than 3 months. Following extraction of RNA from PBMCs, that RNA was used to make the TCR library. This clonotype was picked up many times. Its target is not known. Both iRepertoire HTBI primers and Arm-PCR of CDR3 regions were used to build the TCR beta libraries. From the multiplex PCR reads, TCRdb called clonotypes with MiXCR, one entry per CDR3 protein. The table has 360,000 or so distinct CDR3 sequences, 15% to 20% seen once. The CDR3 loop spans 13 amino acids. The V gene lost 3 bases and the J gene lost 3 bases, with 9 bases spanning the gap. These sequences were also reported in another study, on T cells in Graves' hyperthyroidism and ophthalmopathy. That report notes: With a median lead of roughly 6.2 months before onset, the model predicted ophthalmopathy.

This specimen was peripheral blood mononuclear cells (PBMCs), taken at new diagnosis, from a patient treated with antithyroid drugs. The chain recombines TRBV12-3 or TRBV12-4 with TRBJ2-7; D possibly corresponds to TRBD2 (5 bases). This TCR derives from a woman aged 18-29 years with Graves disease. The CDR3 region is CASSFTGGYEQYF. CDR3 bases: TGTGCCAGCAGTTTCACCGGAGGCTACGAGCAGTACTTC.